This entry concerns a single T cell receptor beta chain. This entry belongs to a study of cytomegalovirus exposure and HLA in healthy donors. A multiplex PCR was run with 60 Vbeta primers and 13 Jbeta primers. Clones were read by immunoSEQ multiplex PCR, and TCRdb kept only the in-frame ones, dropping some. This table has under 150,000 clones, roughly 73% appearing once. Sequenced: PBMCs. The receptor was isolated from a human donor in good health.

The CDR3 DNA is TGTGCCAGCAGCAGAGGCCAGGGAGGAACAGATACGCAGTATTTT. As protein: CASSRGQGGTDTQYF. The rearrangement joins TRBV5-8 to TRBJ2-3, with D possibly being TRBD2 (6 bases). V lost 4 bases to trimming and J lost 3 bases, with 15 bases between them. The CDR3 extends over 15 amino acids. Germline CDR1 is SGHTS and CDR2 is YDEGEE. The full variable domain, rest sourced from reference TRBV5-8 and TRBJ2-3, is EAGVTQSPTHLIKTRGQQATLRCSPISGHTSVYWYQQALGLGLQFLLWYDEGEERNRGNFPPRFSGRQFPNYSSELNVNALELEDSALYLCASSRGQGGTDTQYFGPGTRLTVL.